This TCR beta chain was identified during a study of T cells after yellow fever vaccination. This clonotype was seen ten or more times. Its target is not known. A single record per CDR3 protein comes from TCRdb applying MiXCR to the 5' RACE reads. The sample has roughly 330,000 distinct CDR3 sequences, 3% to 4.5% seen once. This CDR3 is built from 15 residues. The germline gives CDR1 SGHDN, CDR2 FVKESK. V lost 1 base to trimming and J lost 0 bases, with 9 bases between them. The study, taken as a whole, reports: Clones that expanded after primary vaccination mostly reappeared after the booster (roughly 96% CD4, roughly 90% CD8).

Here the sequenced sample was PBMCs, taken 5 days after the yellow fever booster vaccination. V is TRBV14 and J is TRBJ1-1, with D hard to call. This receptor was taken from a man between 18 and 29 years old who received the YFV17D yellow fever vaccine. The CDR3 spells CASSQGGRVNTEAFF. Written as DNA, the CDR3 is TGTGCCAGCAGCCAAGGAGGCCGGGTGAACACTGAAGCTTTCTTT.